This T cell receptor beta chain was captured in a study of early T cells in non-severe SARS-CoV-2 infection. This clonotype was seen a few times. V shed 4 bases and J shed 9 bases, with 10 bases lying between them. The CDR3 is 12 amino acids. Looked up from germline, CDR1 is SGHTA and CDR2 is FQGNSA. MiXCR, applied by TCRdb to the 5' RACE reads, yields one record per CDR3 protein. The sample has approximately 73,000 distinct CDR3 sequences; about 13% are singletons. The sequenced material came from whole blood. The chain is built from TRBV7-2 and TRBJ2-1; D is perhaps TRBD1 (6 bases). The clonotype was recovered from an adult who was a healthcare worker with PCR-confirmed SARS-CoV-2 infection or an uninfected control (not recorded which). For the CDR3, the DNA is TGTGCCAGCAGCTCCTACAGGGCTGAGCAGTTCTTC. Its translation is CASSSYRAEQFF.